Presented here are 31 T cell receptor beta chains from one specimen sequenced in a study of blood T cell repertoires in COVID-19. The method was immunoSEQ multiplex PCR; TCRdb's version includes in-frame clones alone and lacks a portion of them. The sample has about 370,000 clones, approximately 88% seen once. Specimen: peripheral blood. The receptors originated from a woman aged 25 to 39 with COVID-19, enrolled during active disease.

This clone was observed a single time. The chain couples TRBV2 to TRBJ1-1, with D unclear. The CDR3 is 15 amino acids. Per germline, CDR1 SNHLY and CDR2 FYNNEI. Trimming took off 5 bases at V and 2 bases at J, with 15 bases between the two ends. The CDR3 sequence: CASSIERRSNTEAFF. DNA of the CDR3: TGTGCCAGCAGTATTGAAAGAAGGAGTAACACTGAAGCTTTCTTT. The full variable domain, completed using reference TRBV2 and TRBJ1-1, is EPEVTQTPSHQVTQMGQEVILRCVPISNHLYFYWYRQILGQKVEFLVSFYNNEISEKSEIFDDQFSVERPDGSNFTLKIRSTKLEDSAMYFCASSIERRSNTEAFFGQGTRLTVV.

This chain joins TRBV10-3 and TRBJ2-2; a weak D match, TRBD1 (6 bases). The CDR3 is made up of 22 amino acids. CDR1 and CDR2 from the germline V gene are ENHRY and SYGVKD. The V end lost 6 bases, the J end lost 0 bases, and 32 bases lay between the germline ends. The CDR3 bases are TGTGCCATCAGAGGTCCCCCATCTTCGAGCCTATCGGACAGACCGAACACCGGGGAGCTGTTTTTT. It encodes CAIRGPPSSSLSDRPNTGELFF.

V gene TRBV19 combines with J gene TRBJ1-1; TRBD1 agrees at 10 bases. V lost 5 bases and J lost 6; bases outside the gene matches: 6. This CDR3 comprises 14 residues. Germline CDR1 LNHDA, CDR2 SQIVND (reference sequence). CDR3 loop: CASSGDRGPAEAFF. CDR3 bases: TGTGCCAGTAGTGGAGACAGGGGGCCAGCTGAAGCTTTCTTT.

The chain carries TRBV5-1 and TRBJ2-1, with 7 positions matching TRBD1. The CDR3 has 19 amino acids. Germline CDR1 reads SGHRS; CDR2 reads YFSETQ. Trimming removed 4 bases from V and 3 bases from J; junction bases left unmatched: 19. CDR3 bases: TGCGCCAGCAGCATAGGACAGGAGCGTAGGGGACCCAACTACAATGAGCAGTTCTTC. Amino acid sequence: CASSIGQERRGPNYNEQFF.

The rearrangement joins TRBV9 to TRBJ2-2; D is unclear. Germline CDR1 reads SGDLS; CDR2 reads YYNGEE. Trimming left V 4 bases short and J 0 bases short, with 19 bases between. CDR3 length: 18 amino acids. The CDR3 sequence is CASSIPLMEPANTGELFF. DNA for the CDR3: TGTGCCAGCAGCATACCCCTGATGGAGCCAGCGAACACCGGGGAGCTGTTTTTT.

V usage is TRBV7-2 and J usage is TRBJ2-5, with D perhaps TRBD2 (6 bases). The germline V and J ends were trimmed by 2 bases and 1 base, with 14 bases remaining between them. Germline loops: CDR1 SGHTA, CDR2 FQGNSA. The CDR3 is 16 amino acids. CDR3 bases: TGTGCCAGCAGCTTAAGCGCCCTAGCGTCCCAAGAGACCCAGTACTTC. Translated: CASSLSALASQETQYF.

The chain links TRBV2 to TRBJ1-5; D not resolved. Germline CDR1 is SNHLY and CDR2 is FYNNEI. CDR3 length: 13 residues. The V end lost 6 bases, the J end lost 0 bases, and 6 bases lay between the germline ends. The CDR3 DNA follows: TGTGCCAGCAGACTCACTAGCAATCAGCCCCAGCATTTT. Protein: CASRLTSNQPQHF.

The V gene is TRBV20-1, the J gene TRBJ1-5; 8 bases are a match to TRBD1. The CDR3 contains 16 residues. V lost 3 bases, J lost 2 bases, and 9 bases stayed unmatched. Germline V gene lookup returns CDR1 DFQATT and CDR2 SNEGSKA (reference sequence). Here the CDR3 DNA reads TGCAGTGCTAGTCGAACAGGGGGGTGGGGCAATCAGCCCCAGCATTTT. It yields the protein CSASRTGGWGNQPQHF.

The V call is TRBV20-1, the J call TRBJ2-7, with no clear D. The length of the CDR3 is 11 residues. The germline V and J ends were trimmed by 3 bases and 4 bases, with 7 bases remaining between them. Looked up from germline, CDR1 is DFQATT and CDR2 is SNEGSKA (reference sequence). This chain's CDR3 is CSASIGYEQYF. The CDR3 DNA follows: TGCAGTGCTAGCATCGGGTACGAGCAGTACTTC.

This chain uses TRBV10-3 with TRBJ2-3; TRBD2 matches 11 bases. V lost 4 bases, J lost 5 bases, and 11 bases stayed unmatched. The CDR3 runs to 17 residues. Germline CDR1 and CDR2: ENHRY and SYGVKD. CDR3 nucleotide sequence: TGTGCCATCAGTGTACTTAGCGGGAGGGCCGGGGGAGATACGCAGTATTTT. It codes for CAISVLSGRAGGDTQYF.

The genes are TRBV9 and TRBJ2-1; 11 bases line up with TRBD2. Germline-derived CDR1 and CDR2 are SGDLS and YYNGEE. The CDR3 contains 15 residues. With 0 bases clipped from V and 7 bases from J, the junction kept 3 bases outside the gene matches. The CDR3 nucleotides read TGTGCCAGCAGCGTAGTACTAGCGGGAGTTAATGAGCAGTTCTTC. This codes for CASSVVLAGVNEQFF.

V usage is TRBV25-1 and J usage is TRBJ1-2; no firm D call. The length of the CDR3 is 14 residues. The germline V gene encodes CDR1 MGHDK and CDR2 SYGVNS. V was clipped by 2 bases and J by 2 bases, with 9 bases between them. As DNA, the CDR3 is TGTGCCAGCAGTGAAGGACTGAAGAACTATGGCTACACCTTC. It encodes CASSEGLKNYGYTF.

This clone was seen only a few times. This chain joins TRBV19 and TRBJ2-5, with a weak D call TRBD1 (5 bases). Germline-derived CDR1 and CDR2 are LNHDA and SQIVND (reference sequence). The CDR3 contains 15 residues. Trimming left V 5 bases short and J 1 base short, with 14 bases between. The CDR3 reads CASSVRASTQETQYF. CDR3 DNA sequence: TGTGCCAGTAGTGTCAGGGCCTCCACCCAAGAGACCCAGTACTTC.

The chain recombines TRBV5-8 with TRBJ1-5; 7 bases map to TRBD1. Trimming took 5 bases from V and 0 from J; bases not matched to a gene: 5. CDR1 is SGHTS and CDR2 is YDEGEE in the germline V gene. The CDR3 spans 15 residues. CDR3 DNA: TGTGCCAGCAGTAAAGACAGGGTTAGCAATCAGCCCCAGCATTTT. Its translation is CASSKDRVSNQPQHF.

The chain employs TRBV19 and TRBJ1-5, with 8 bases that match TRBD1. Germline V gene sequence: CDR1 LNHDA, CDR2 SQIVND (reference sequence). Trimming took 5 bases from V and 5 from J; bases not matched to a gene: 8. This CDR3 region has 15 residues. The CDR3 DNA reads TGTGCCAGTAGTCCCCGGACAGGGCTCCATCAGCCCCAGCATTTT. Translating gives CASSPRTGLHQPQHF.

The chain uses TRBV9 and TRBJ1-2; 8 bases line up with TRBD1. The V gene's germline CDR1 is SGDLS and CDR2 YYNGEE. J gave up 3 bases and V 3 bases, and 7 bases lay outside the gene matches. The CDR3 has 15 amino acids. The CDR3 loop is CASSARTGMDYGYTF. CDR3 in DNA: TGTGCCAGCAGCGCCCGGACAGGGATGGACTATGGCTACACCTTC.

The gene calls are TRBV6-2 or TRBV6-3 and TRBJ1-2; 7 positions agree with TRBD1. V lost 4 bases to trimming and J lost 5 bases; unmatched junction nucleotides: 10. The CDR3 is 15 amino acids. Germline-derived CDR1 and CDR2 are MNHEY and SVGEGT. Written as DNA, the CDR3 is TGTGCCAGCAGTTTCCCTGACCGGACAGGTTATGGCTACACCTTC. Its translation: CASSFPDRTGYGYTF.

The chain links TRBV3-1 (or the pseudogene TRBV3-2) to TRBJ1-1, with D perhaps TRBD1 (6 bases). V lost 1 base and J lost 5, with 11 bases in between. Germline V gene lookup returns CDR1 LGHDT and CDR2 YNNKEL (reference sequence). The CDR3 contains 14 residues. The CDR3 region is CASSQGGRETEAFF. In DNA form, the CDR3 reads TGTGCCAGCAGCCAAGGGGGGCGAGAGACTGAAGCTTTCTTT.

This clone was counted a single time. The V gene is TRBV4-1, the J gene TRBJ2-5, with 11 positions matching TRBD2. The CDR3 is 13 amino acids. In germline, CDR1 is MGHRA, CDR2 YSYEKL. V shed 10 bases, J shed 4 bases, and the junction held 5 bases outside the gene matches. CDR3 nucleotide sequence: TGCGCCACGGGACTAGCGGTTCCAGAGACCCAGTACTTC. This gives the protein CATGLAVPETQYF.

V gene TRBV19 combines with J gene TRBJ2-2; 8 nucleotides line up with TRBD1. V lost 9 bases, J lost 1 base, and 7 bases stayed unmatched. Looked up from germline, CDR1 is LNHDA and CDR2 is SQIVND (reference sequence). CDR3 length: 15 amino acids. CDR3 sequence (DNA): TGTGCCAGCCACGACAGGGGCCTGAACACCGGGGAGCTGTTTTTT. It yields the protein CASHDRGLNTGELFF.

V is TRBV9 and J is TRBJ2-5, with 8 bases fitting TRBD2. The CDR3 consists of 15 residues. Germline lookup yields CDR1 SGDLS and CDR2 YYNGEE. V dropped 1 base and J dropped 2; count of bases not matched to a gene: 4. The CDR3 loop is CASSVSSGRQETQYF. The CDR3 DNA reads TGTGCCAGCAGCGTATCCAGCGGGAGACAAGAGACCCAGTACTTC. The variable domain in full, completed from reference TRBV9 and TRBJ2-5, reads DSGVTQTPKHLITATGQRVTLRCSPRSGDLSVYWYQQSLDQGLQFLIQYYNGEERAKGNILERFSAQQFPDLHSELNLSSLELGDSALYFCASSVSSGRQETQYFGPGTRLLVL.

V is TRBV6-2 or TRBV6-3 and J is TRBJ2-5, with D maybe TRBD1 (5 bases). The CDR3 is made up of 14 amino acids. Germline values: CDR1 MNHEY, CDR2 SVGEGT. The V end was cut by 4 bases, the J end by 7 bases, with 16 bases between. CDR3 loop: CASSLRQTLWTQYF. The CDR3 DNA sequence: TGTGCCAGCAGTTTGAGACAGACCTTGTGGACCCAGTACTTC.

This sequence joins TRBV7-2 and TRBJ2-3; TRBD2 matches 8 bases. This CDR3 spans 15 amino acids. Trimming took 8 bases from V and 2 from J; bases not matched to a gene: 9. Looked up from germline, CDR1 is SGHTA and CDR2 is FQGNSA. The CDR3: CASSPGGGSTDTQYF. CDR3 nucleotides: TGTGCCAGCTCGCCGGGCGGGGGGTCCACAGATACGCAGTATTTT.

The V gene is TRBV27, the J gene TRBJ1-1; TRBD1 matches 9 bases. Trimming removed 6 bases from V and 5 bases from J; junction bases left unmatched: 7. Germline V gene sequence: CDR1 MNHEY, CDR2 SMNVEV (reference sequence). This CDR3 is built from 14 residues. CDR3 coding DNA: TGTGCCAGCAGCAGCACAGGGGGCCGGACTGAAGCTTTCTTT. Translated: CASSSTGGRTEAFF.

V usage is TRBV28 and J usage is TRBJ2-4, with D maybe TRBD2 (5 bases). This CDR3 comprises 17 residues. CDR1 MDHEN and CDR2 SYDVKM come from the germline V gene. V lost 7 bases and J lost 0, with 19 bases in between. This chain's CDR3 is CASTATDFVLAKNIQYF. The DNA of the CDR3 is TGTGCCAGCACCGCTACGGACTTCGTACTAGCCAAAAACATTCAGTACTTC.

The V gene is TRBV10-2, the J gene TRBJ1-2; the D is unclear. Germline-derived CDR1 and CDR2 are WSHSY and SAAADI. The CDR3 extends over 13 amino acids. Between the trimmed V and J ends, which lost 5 bases and 4 bases, there was a span of 11 bases. The CDR3 loop reads CASSPGPIYGYTF. CDR3 nucleotide sequence: TGCGCCAGCAGTCCGGGTCCAATCTATGGCTACACCTTC.

This clone has just one count. The chain employs TRBV6-5 and TRBJ1-4; D is undetermined. Germline V gene data show CDR1 as MNHEY and CDR2 as SVGAGI. V lost 10 bases, J lost 0 bases, and 15 bases lay in between. The CDR3 length is 15 residues. CDR3 DNA: TGTGCCACCATGATGAGTCTTGCAACTAATGAAAAACTGTTTTTT. Amino acids: CATMMSLATNEKLFF.

V is TRBV7-9 and J is TRBJ1-2, with TRBD1 matching over 9 bases. This CDR3 has 17 residues. CDR1 is SEHNR, CDR2 FQNEAQ, per germline (reference sequence). With 5 bases clipped from V and 8 bases from J, the junction kept 18 bases outside the gene matches. In DNA form, the CDR3 reads TGTGCCAGCAGCCTTTCAACCGGGACAGGGCCGACTAAAGGCTACACCTTC. As protein: CASSLSTGTGPTKGYTF.

The chain employs TRBV6-5 and TRBJ1-2, with D unresolved. V lost 1 base, J lost 4 bases, and 10 bases lay in between. The CDR3 is 14 amino acids. Per germline, CDR1 MNHEY and CDR2 SVGAGI. The CDR3 bases are TGTGCCAGCAGTTACTTGGCACAATCCTATGGCTACACCTTC. This encodes CASSYLAQSYGYTF.

The rearrangement uses TRBV2 and TRBJ2-1, with TRBD1 matching over 7 bases. Trimming cost V 7 bases and J 6 bases; bases outside gene matches: 6. CDR1 and CDR2 (germline): SNHLY, FYNNEI. This CDR3 is built from 13 residues. CDR3 in DNA: TGTGCCAGCACCCGACAGGGCAGCAATGAGCAGTTCTTC. Amino acids: CASTRQGSNEQFF.

The rearrangement links TRBV5-1 to TRBJ1-1, with 8 positions matching TRBD1. This CDR3 region has 15 residues. The junction had 8 bases not matched to a gene; V was cut back by 4 bases and J by 3 bases. From germline, CDR1 is SGHRS and CDR2 YFSETQ. In DNA form, the CDR3 reads TGCGCCAGCAGCCCACTTCAGGGGGCGGACACTGAAGCTTTCTTT. It translates to CASSPLQGADTEAFF.